The clone carrying this TCR beta chain was detected a few times. Its antigen is not identified. Conversion of TCR transcripts into cDNA relied on 5'RACE template switching, which added a universal primer site and UMIs. Each CDR3 protein gets one entry after TCRdb re-called the 5' RACE reads with MiXCR. Here the sample spans 150,000 to 200,000 distinct CDR3 sequences, around 9.7% being singletons. The germline gives CDR1 SEHNR, CDR2 FQNEAQ (reference sequence). Trimming shortened V by 8 bases and J by 7 bases, and 21 bases separated the two germline ends. The CDR3 has 15 residues. The data stem from a study of T cells after yellow fever vaccination. The wider study: SMART-Seq v4 Ultra Low Input served to prepare low-cell-number fractions. Whole-study results and caveats: Re-detected after boosting: most primary clones, almost 97% of CD4 and about 89% of CD8. The secondary response was weaker, and its peak arrived faster, on day 5 versus 15.

The starting material was CD8+ T cells sorted from PBMCs, obtained 45 days after the yellow fever booster vaccination. The rearrangement links TRBV7-9 to TRBJ2-1, with a tentative D call TRBD1 (8 bases). This TCR came from a man aged 18 to 35 who received the YFV17D yellow fever vaccine. The CDR3 DNA sequence: TGTGCCAGCGCCGGGACAGGCGGGGGAAAGAATGAGCAGTTCTTC. Translation gives CASAGTGGGKNEQFF.